The sequence of this T cell receptor (beta chain) was determined in a study of technical replicates of blood from several donors. Sequencing was performed with immunoSEQ multiplex PCR; in TCRdb, only in-frame clones are kept and a portion is missing. Of more than 90,000 clones in the sample, approximately 96% were seen once. Germline loops: CDR1 SGHAT, CDR2 FQNNGV. Unmatched junction bases numbered 12, after V lost 6 bases and J lost 2 bases. This CDR3 contains 19 residues. The receptor was derived from a human donor in good health. Sample: T cells isolated from PBMCs. The chain couples TRBV11-2 to TRBJ2-2; 13 bases agree with TRBD2. The CDR3 region has the DNA TGTGCCAGCAGACACATTACTAGCGGGGGGGCCCGAAACACCGGGGAGCTGTTTTTT. Translation gives CASRHITSGGARNTGELFF. Combining the CDR3 with reference TRBV11-2 and TRBJ2-2 gives the whole variable domain EAGVAQSPRYKIIEKRQSVAFWCNPISGHATLYWYQQILGQGPKLLIQFQNNGVVDDSQLPKDRFSAERLKGVDSTLKIQPAKLEDSAVYLCASRHITSGGARNTGELFFGEGSRLTVL.